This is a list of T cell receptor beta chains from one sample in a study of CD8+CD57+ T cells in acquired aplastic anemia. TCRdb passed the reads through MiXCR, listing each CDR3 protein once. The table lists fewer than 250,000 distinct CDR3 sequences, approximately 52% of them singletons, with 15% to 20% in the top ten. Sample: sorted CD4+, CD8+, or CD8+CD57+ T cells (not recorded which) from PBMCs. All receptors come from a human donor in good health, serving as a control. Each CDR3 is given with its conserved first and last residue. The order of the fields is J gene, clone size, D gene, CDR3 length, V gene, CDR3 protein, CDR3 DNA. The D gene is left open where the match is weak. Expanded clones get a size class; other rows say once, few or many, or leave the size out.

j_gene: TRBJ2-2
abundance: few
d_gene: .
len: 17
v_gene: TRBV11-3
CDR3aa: CASSQDGRGGGTGELFF
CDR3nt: TGTGCCAGCAGCCAAGATGGCAGGGGAGGAGGCACCGGGGAGCTGTTTTTT

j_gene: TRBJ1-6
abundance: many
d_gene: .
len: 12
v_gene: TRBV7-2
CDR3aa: CASSLIGSPLHF
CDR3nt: TGTGCCAGCAGCTTAATAGGGTCACCCCTCCACTTT

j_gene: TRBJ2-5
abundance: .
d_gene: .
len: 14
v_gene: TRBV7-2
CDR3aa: CASSLVGGQETQYF
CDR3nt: TGTGCCAGCAGTTTAGTGGGGGGCCAAGAGACCCAGTACTTC

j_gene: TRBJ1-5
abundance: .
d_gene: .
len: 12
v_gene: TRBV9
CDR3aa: CASSAGDQPQHF
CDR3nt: TGTGCCAGCAGCGCCGGAGATCAGCCCCAGCATTTT

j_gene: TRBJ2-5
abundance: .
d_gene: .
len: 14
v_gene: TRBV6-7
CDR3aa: CASRRDTAEETQYF
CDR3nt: TGTGCCAGCAGGAGGGACACGGCCGAAGAGACCCAGTACTTC

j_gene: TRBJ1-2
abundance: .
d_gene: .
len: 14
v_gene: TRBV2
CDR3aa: CASRMSRLNYGYTF
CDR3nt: TGTGCCAGCAGAATGAGCAGACTTAACTATGGCTACACCTTC

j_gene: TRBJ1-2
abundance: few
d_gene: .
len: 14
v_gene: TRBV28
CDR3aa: CASASSPSNYGYTF
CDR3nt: TGTGCCAGCGCTTCTTCTCCCTCTAACTATGGCTACACCTTC

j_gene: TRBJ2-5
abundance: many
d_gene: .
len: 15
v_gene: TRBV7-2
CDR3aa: CASSPRGGRPETQYF
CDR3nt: TGTGCCAGCAGCCCTAGGGGGGGGCGGCCAGAGACCCAGTACTTC

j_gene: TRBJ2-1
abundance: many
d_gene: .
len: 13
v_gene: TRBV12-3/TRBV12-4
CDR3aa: CASSFHSYNEQFF
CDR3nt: TGTGCCAGCAGTTTTCACTCCTACAATGAGCAGTTCTTC

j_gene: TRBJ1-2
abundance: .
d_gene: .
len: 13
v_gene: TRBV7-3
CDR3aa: CASSKTGTYGYTF
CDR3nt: TGTGCCAGCAGCAAAACGGGGACCTATGGCTACACCTTC

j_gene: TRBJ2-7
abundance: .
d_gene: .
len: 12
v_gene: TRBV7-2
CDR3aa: CASSRRTDEQYF
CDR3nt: TGTGCCAGCAGCCGCCGGACAGACGAGCAGTACTTC

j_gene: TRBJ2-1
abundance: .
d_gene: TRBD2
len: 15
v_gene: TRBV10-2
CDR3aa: CASSAAGGPYNEQFF
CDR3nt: TGCGCCAGCAGTGCGGCGGGGGGACCCTACAATGAGCAGTTCTTC

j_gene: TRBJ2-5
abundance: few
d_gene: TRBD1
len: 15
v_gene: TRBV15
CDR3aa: CATSRSPDRRETQYF
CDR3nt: TGTGCCACCAGCAGATCGCCGGACAGGCGCGAGACCCAGTACTTC

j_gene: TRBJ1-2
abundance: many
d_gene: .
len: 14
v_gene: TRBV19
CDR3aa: CASSIWGRDYGYTF
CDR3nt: TGTGCCAGTAGTATCTGGGGGCGCGACTATGGCTACACCTTC

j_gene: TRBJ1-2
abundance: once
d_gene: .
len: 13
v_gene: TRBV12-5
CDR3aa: CASGPSGGRSYTF
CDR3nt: TGTGCTAGTGGCCCGTCTGGTGGGAGAAGCTACACCTTC

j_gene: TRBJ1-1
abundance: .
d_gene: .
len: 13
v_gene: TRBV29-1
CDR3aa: CSVWGYKNTEAFF
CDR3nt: TGCAGCGTTTGGGGTTACAAGAACACTGAGGCTTTCTTT

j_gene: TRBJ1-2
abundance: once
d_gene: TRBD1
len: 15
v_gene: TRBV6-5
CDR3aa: CASSYGRTGDYGYTF
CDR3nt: TGTGCCAGCAGTTACGGCCGGACAGGGGACTATGGCTACACCTTC

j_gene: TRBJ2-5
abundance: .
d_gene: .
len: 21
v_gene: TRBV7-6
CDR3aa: CASSLESGGRPQGRRQETQYF
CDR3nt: TGTGCCAGCAGCTTAGAGTCTGGGGGTAGGCCACAGGGCAGGAGGCAAGAGACCCAGTACTTC